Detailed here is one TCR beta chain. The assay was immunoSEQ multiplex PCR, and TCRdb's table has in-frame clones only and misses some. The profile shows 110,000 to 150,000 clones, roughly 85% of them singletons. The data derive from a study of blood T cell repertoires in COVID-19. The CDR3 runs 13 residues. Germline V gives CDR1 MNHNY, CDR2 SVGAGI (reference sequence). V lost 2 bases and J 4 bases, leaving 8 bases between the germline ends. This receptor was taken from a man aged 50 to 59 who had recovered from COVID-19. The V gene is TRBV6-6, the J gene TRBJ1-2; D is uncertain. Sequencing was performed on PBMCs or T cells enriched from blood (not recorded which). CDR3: CASSYREGYGYTF. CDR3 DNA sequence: TGTGCCAGCAGTTACAGGGAGGGCTATGGCTACACCTTC.